A single sample is the source of the 5 T cell receptor beta chains below, sequenced in a study of PD-1 blockade in classical Hodgkin lymphoma. The protocol was immunoSEQ multiplex PCR, while the TCRdb copy is restricted to in-frame clones and leaves out a portion. There are some 16,000 clones in the sample; approximately 80% occur only once, and approximately 40% lies in the top ten. There was relapse after autologous stem cell transplantation in every patient, and there was variation in brentuximab vedotin exposure. The source was peripheral blood mononuclear cells (PBMCs), collected before the second cycle of nivolumab. These TCRs come from a human donor with classical Hodgkin lymphoma.

The chain recombines TRBV5-1 with TRBJ2-2; D tentatively reads TRBD1 or TRBD2 (6 bases each). V lost 1 base, J lost 0 bases, and 10 bases lay in between. Germline V gene sequence: CDR1 SGHRS, CDR2 YFSETQ. This CDR3 is built from 16 residues. Written as DNA, the CDR3 is TGCGCCAGCAGCTTGAAGGGGGGCGCGAACACCGGGGAGCTGTTTTTT. Translating gives CASSLKGGANTGELFF.

The V gene is TRBV2, the J gene TRBJ1-2, with a weak D call TRBD1 (6 bases). This CDR3 comprises 16 residues. In germline, CDR1 is SNHLY, CDR2 FYNNEI. Trimming pared 8 bases from V and 5 bases from J, leaving 24 bases between. CDR3 amino acids: CASGLLGGLRFYGYTF. CDR3 nucleotide sequence: TGTGCCAGCGGACTCCTAGGGGGACTCCGCTTTTATGGCTACACCTTC.

This clone was counted a single time. The chain carries TRBV15 and TRBJ2-2; maybe TRBD1 (6 bases). The V end lost 6 bases, the J end lost 7 bases, and 12 bases lay between the germline ends. The length of the CDR3 is 13 residues. The germline V gene has CDR1 LNHNV and CDR2 YYDKDF (reference sequence). DNA for the CDR3: TGTGCCACCAGTAACAGGGATGGCGGGGAGCTGTTTTTT. Its translation is CATSNRDGGELFF.

The V gene is TRBV6-1, the J gene TRBJ1-6; possibly TRBD1 for D (5 bases). With 7 bases removed from V and 8 bases from J, the gap between germline ends came to 15 bases. This CDR3 spans 14 amino acids. CDR1 and CDR2 from the germline V gene are MNHNS and SASEGT. CDR3 in DNA: TGTGCCAGCACTAGGGGTCGCGTGGATTCACCCCTCCACTTT. Its protein is CASTRGRVDSPLHF.

The chain links TRBV21-1 to TRBJ1-5. TRBV21-1 is an annotated pseudogene. The CDR3 loop spans 20 amino acids. CDR3 DNA sequence: TGTGCCAGCAGCAAAACTTGGCGCGGCTCGGGACGGCGGAGCAATCAGCCCCAGCATTTT. Amino acid sequence: CASSKTWRGSGRRSNQPQHF.